This entry features one T cell receptor beta chain sequence. In its sample, this clonotype was seen a few times. Its antigen remains undetermined. One base away there is no much larger clone; base qualities are not given. These data are taken from a study of response to subunit inactivated influenza vaccine (dated by TCRdb to 2016 to 2019). Context from the whole study: The study used deep quantitative T cell receptor repertoire profiling to track responses to a trivalent subunit inactivated influenza vaccine.

The research as a whole found: According to the authors, only a limited number of new T cells may be recruited by each seasonal influenza vaccination.

The method was RT-PCR. Sequencing took place on an Illumina HiSeq 2500. TCRdb reanalyzed the raw reads on its own, using fastp at Q25 for trimming and MiXCR for clone calling, and kept in-frame beta chains. Every distinct CDR3 protein forms one entry, paired with its most common genes and DNA. This sample comprises under 750,000 distinct CDR3 sequences, 12% of them detected only once. Approximately 10% of the sample comes from the top ten. Deletion took 5 bases off V and 0 bases off J, with a span of 14 bases between the germline ends. Including the terminal cysteine and phenylalanine, the CDR3 comprises 17 residues. Kept here is only the CDR3 DNA, which spans 51 bases and is read in frame from base 1.

Source: PBMCs from blood, taken on the day of vaccination. This TCR came from a man in his fifties who received an inactivated influenza vaccine. Donor details come from another sample of the same person, matched by shared clones. Recombination linked TRBV12-3 or TRBV12-4 to TRBJ2-6, with the D gene call left open. The CDR3 loop reads CASSDAGLSSGANVLTF. The DNA sequence is given as TGTGCCAGCAGTGACGCTGGGTTAAGCTCTGGGGCCAACGTCCTGACTTTC.